This T cell receptor (beta chain) was retrieved from a study of CD8 T cells in ankylosing spondylitis. The study's findings and limits: Researchers report that disease-linked clones proved CD8+ and relatively rare in peripheral blood.

Germline CDR1 reads SQVTM; CDR2 reads ANQGSEA. Trimming pared 1 base from V and 3 bases from J, leaving 9 bases between. This CDR3 region has 14 residues. Quantitative barcoded 5'-RACE was used to prepare TCR beta libraries. TCRdb processed the 5' RACE reads anew with MiXCR; each CDR3 protein has one entry. Of around 130,000 distinct CDR3 sequences listed, about a tenth were seen once; the top ten hold roughly 3.4%. In regard to this clonotype: Its antigen is not identified.

The sequenced sample was blood, either unsorted or a sorted T cell fraction (not recorded which). The TCR sequence derives from a male donor with ankylosing spondylitis or in good health (not recorded which). The V gene is TRBV29-1, the J gene TRBJ1-4; a possible D gene is TRBD1 (6 bases). CDR3 DNA: TGCAGCGTTGAAGGGGGGACACCTAATGAAAAACTGTTTTTT. The encoded protein is CSVEGGTPNEKLFF.